This T cell receptor beta chain was sequenced for a study of metastatic and nonmetastatic thyroid tumors (dated by TCRdb to the early 2020s). With respect to the entire study: Repertoires were compared across peripheral blood and tumor or nodule tissue samples from malignant and benign thyroid patients.

The library was built by means of PCR. Sequencer: Illumina HiSeq 4000. High-throughput sequencing was used to profile the TCR beta-chain CDR3 region of every patient. On the authors' methods: The researchers built a classifier to tell apart papillary thyroid cancer patients with distant metastasis, based on CDR3 differences among clinicopathological groups. Repertoire diversity was assessed with the Shannon index, and tumor-blood repertoire similarity with the Morisita-Horn index. Starting from the raw public reads, TCRdb applied fastp trimming at Q25, assembled clones with MiXCR and retained in-frame beta chains. These V and J calls originate from TCRdb's pipeline instead of the authors' own analysis. Across this sample there are approximately 30,000 clones, with over 15% seen only once. 6% to 7% of the sample rests with the top ten. Before undergoing thyroid surgery, none of the patients had been given any kind of treatment. Using T-cell receptor beta sequencing, the study looked back at clinical samples from patients collected from the early 2010s to the late 2010s.

CDR1 and CDR2 were assigned from the germline V gene (reference sequence) as SGHAT and FQDESV. The CDR3 contains 15 residues, cysteine and phenylalanine counted. The kept DNA is CDR3 alone, 45 bases in frame from the first base. V was cut back by 0 bases and J by 2 bases, leaving a gap of 8 bases between them. Summary of the overall study and its limitations: In both blood and tumor samples, malignant tumors were reported to have significantly higher TCR beta diversity than benign nodules.

The table lists this clone with many counts. The antigen this receptor binds is unknown. Per-base quality was not reported, and no clone a single base away is much larger than it. Recombination connected TRBV11-1 to TRBJ2-1, and perhaps TRBD1 as D gene, on 5 matching bases. This TCR was sampled from a male donor with papillary thyroid cancer or a benign thyroid nodule (not recorded which). Some clones in this sample may be carry-over from other donors' samples. The sample comprised blood. The CDR3 corresponds to CASSLAGQPYNEQFF. In nucleotide form, the sequence is TGTGCCAGCAGCTTAGCCGGACAACCCTACAATGAGCAGTTCTTC.